A selection of T cell receptor beta chains follows, all from one sample in a study of radiotherapy plus CTLA-4 blockade in lung cancer. The repertoire was sequenced with immunoSEQ multiplex PCR; TCRdb's copy has only in-frame clones and lacks some. This table holds 40,000 or so clones, roughly 60% found once. The sequences come from peripheral blood, collected from a patient treated with radiotherapy plus ipilimumab. The receptors here all came from a human donor with non-small cell lung cancer who had a partial response to radiotherapy plus ipilimumab. Both conserved end residues are part of each CDR3. The D gene is left open where the match is weak. Clone size is not always given. Where it is, it says once, few, many or a class for expanded clones.

v_call	j_call	clone_size	d_call	cdr3_aa	cdr3_nt
TRBV4-2	TRBJ1-2	once	.	CASSQSGGVRSSYGYTF	TGTGCCAGCAGCCAAAGCGGCGGGGTTAGGAGCTCCTATGGCTACACCTTC
TRBV11-3	TRBJ2-3	.	TRBD2	CASSQNSGMSDTQYF	TGTGCCAGCAGCCAAAATAGCGGGATGTCGGATACGCAGTATTTT
TRBV5-1	TRBJ2-3	.	.	CASSLDPSSDEQYF	TGCGCCAGCAGCTTGGATCCCTCTAGCGACGAGCAGTATTTT
TRBV6-1	TRBJ2-2	few	TRBD2	CASTRGGGGTGELFF	TGTGCCAGCACTCGCGGCGGGGGAGGGACCGGGGAGCTGTTTTTT
TRBV19	TRBJ1-2	.	TRBD1	CASRPSGTGGYGYTF	TGTGCCAGTAGACCCTCCGGGACAGGGGGCTATGGCTACACCTTC
TRBV6-1	TRBJ1-4	.	TRBD1	CASSQPTGGGEKLFF	TGTGCCAGCAGTCAGCCGACAGGGGGCGGTGAAAAACTGTTTTTT
TRBV5-6	TRBJ2-1	.	TRBD2	CASVHRRGRSYNEQFF	TGTGCCAGCGTCCACCGACGCGGGAGGTCCTACAATGAGCAGTTCTTC
TRBV10-3	TRBJ2-3	few	.	CAISASDTQYF	TGTGCCATCAGCGCTAGCGATACGCAGTATTTT
TRBV29-1	TRBJ2-3	.	TRBD2	CSASGLAGTDTQYF	TGCAGCGCATCTGGACTAGCGGGCACAGATACGCAGTATTTT
TRBV7-6	TRBJ2-7	.	.	CASSGGSGYEQYF	TGTGCCAGCAGCGGGGGGTCAGGGTACGAGCAGTACTTC
TRBV19	TRBJ1-5	.	.	CASSSGGHQPQHF	TGTGCCAGCTCGTCCGGCGGCCATCAGCCCCAGCATTTT
TRBV27	TRBJ1-5	.	.	CASSLEPLAGKNQPQHF	TGTGCCAGCAGTTTAGAACCTCTCGCAGGAAAAAATCAGCCCCAGCATTTT
TRBV30	TRBJ2-7	.	.	CAWSVGGDSYEQYF	TGTGCCTGGAGTGTAGGCGGGGACTCCTACGAGCAGTACTTC
TRBV5-6	TRBJ2-3	.	.	CASSLIGSTDTQYF	TGTGCCAGCAGCTTGATCGGGAGCACAGATACGCAGTATTTT
TRBV5-1	TRBJ2-7	.	.	CASSFNSYEQYF	TGTGCCAGCAGCTTCAACAGCTACGAGCAGTACTTC
TRBV9	TRBJ1-5	few	TRBD1	CASSGGTGDQPQHF	TGTGCCAGCAGCGGTGGGACAGGGGATCAGCCCCAGCATTTT
TRBV7-2	TRBJ2-1	.	TRBD2	CASSARLAGGSYNEQFF	TGTGCCAGCAGCGCCCGACTAGCGGGAGGCTCCTACAATGAGCAGTTCTTC
TRBV4-2	TRBJ2-2	.	.	CASSLGGNTGELFF	TGTGCCAGCAGCCTGGGGGGGAACACCGGGGAGCTGTTTTTT
TRBV4-2	TRBJ2-1	.	TRBD2	CASSQDPTGTSGRNEQFF	TGTGCCAGCAGCCAAGATCCCACCGGAACTAGCGGGAGGAATGAGCAGTTCTTC
TRBV25-1	TRBJ2-5	.	TRBD2	CASSELAGAGETQYF	TGTGCCAGCAGTGAGCTAGCGGGGGCGGGAGAGACCCAGTACTTC
TRBV6-1	TRBJ1-5	.	TRBD1	CASSAGQGNQPQHF	TGTGCCAGCAGTGCTGGACAGGGGAATCAGCCCCAGCATTTT
TRBV11-2	TRBJ1-3	few	TRBD1	CASSQGQGYGTIYF	TGTGCCAGCAGCCAAGGACAGGGCTACGGCACCATATATTTT
TRBV28	TRBJ1-2	.	.	CASSSDQAGFGYTF	TGTGCCAGCAGTTCCGACCAAGCGGGCTTTGGCTACACCTTC
TRBV9	TRBJ2-5	.	.	CASSVEWRDEDLIGTQYF	TGTGCCAGCAGCGTAGAATGGCGGGACGAAGATCTTATAGGGACCCAGTACTTC
TRBV4-1	TRBJ2-1	.	.	CASSQGVGPAYNEQFF	TGCGCCAGCAGCCAAGGGGTGGGGCCCGCCTACAATGAGCAGTTCTTC
TRBV6-1	TRBJ2-1	.	.	CASRSRVNEQFF	TGTGCCAGCAGATCCAGGGTAAATGAGCAGTTCTTC
TRBV18	TRBJ1-5	.	TRBD1	CASSPPDRNVGQPQHF	TGTGCCAGCTCACCACCGGACAGGAATGTCGGACAGCCCCAGCATTTT